One T cell receptor beta chain is described in this entry. The CDR3 runs 13 residues. CDR1 is KGHSH and CDR2 is LQKENI in the germline V gene. Trimming pared 3 bases from V and 2 bases from J, leaving 6 bases between. The donors were members of the approximately 130-subject validation cohort (separate from the roughly 670-subject first cohort). The data were obtained in a study of cytomegalovirus exposure and HLA in healthy donors. Measured with immunoSEQ multiplex PCR; TCRdb has only the in-frame clones, and not every one. The table shows fewer than 130,000 clones, with more than 75% occurring only once.

This chain joins TRBV18 and TRBJ2-3; D ambiguous. This clonotype was sampled from a woman in her 30s in good health and CMV-seropositive. The sequencing sample was made of PBMCs. The CDR3 sequence: CASSPLSTDTQYF. CDR3 in DNA: TGTGCCAGCTCACCTCTGTCCACAGATACGCAGTATTTT. Looking up the rest from reference TRBV18 and TRBJ2-3 gives the full variable domain: NAGVMQNPRHLVRRRGQEARLRCSPMKGHSHVYWYRQLPEEGLKFMVYLQKENIIDESGMPKERFSAEFPKEGPSILRIQQVVRGDSAAYFCASSPLSTDTQYFGPGTRLTVL.